One and the same sample provided the 30 T cell receptor beta chains below, sequenced in a study of blood T cell repertoires in COVID-19. Libraries were prepared by immunoSEQ multiplex PCR; TCRdb keeps only in-frame clonotypes and omits some of them. This table has about 310,000 clones, approximately 83% appearing once. Sequenced sample: PBMCs or T cells enriched from blood (not recorded which). Every receptor here comes from a man aged 25 to 45 who had recovered from COVID-19.

The chain recombines TRBV27 with TRBJ1-1; TRBD1 is a possible D gene (6 bases). The germline V gene encodes CDR1 MNHEY and CDR2 SMNVEV (reference sequence). CDR3 length: 16 residues. V lost 2 bases and J 1 base, leaving 14 bases between the germline ends. In nucleotides, the CDR3 is TGTGCCAGCAGTTTAGGGTCCGGGACATGGAACACTGAAGCTTTCTTT. Translating gives CASSLGSGTWNTEAFF.

Concerning this clone: At the DNA level, this CDR3 is encoded by other sequences in the same sample as well. V usage is TRBV18 and J usage is TRBJ2-7; TRBD1 is a possible D gene (6 bases). This CDR3 spans 15 amino acids. Trimming stripped 2 bases from V and 0 bases from J, with 11 bases between. Germline V gene lookup returns CDR1 KGHSH and CDR2 LQKENI. The CDR3 bases are TGTGCCAGCTCACCAGGGCAGGGGAGCTCCTACGAGCAGTACTTC. Amino acids: CASSPGQGSSYEQYF. Full variable domain (outside the CDR3, taken from reference TRBV18 and TRBJ2-7): NAGVMQNPRHLVRRRGQEARLRCSPMKGHSHVYWYRQLPEEGLKFMVYLQKENIIDESGMPKERFSAEFPKEGPSILRIQQVVRGDSAAYFCASSPGQGSSYEQYFGPGTRLTVT.

The rearrangement links TRBV10-1 to TRBJ1-1; D gene uncertain. The germline V gene has CDR1 WNHNN and CDR2 SYGVQD (reference sequence). CDR3 length: 15 amino acids. Trimming shortened V by 4 bases and J by 4 bases, and 16 bases separated the two germline ends. CDR3 nucleotides: TGCGCCAGCAGTGGGACTTCCCGTGGAGGCACTGAAGCTTTCTTT. Translating it yields CASSGTSRGGTEAFF.

This chain links TRBV10-2 with TRBJ2-1; TRBD1 might be the D (6 bases). The germline CDR1 and CDR2 sequences are WSHSY and SAAADI. Trimming stripped 8 bases from V and 7 bases from J, with 9 bases between. The CDR3 extends over 11 amino acids. The CDR3 spells CASRDINEQFF. In DNA, the CDR3 is TGCGCCAGCCGGGACATTAATGAGCAGTTCTTC.

This sequence joins TRBV4-3 and TRBJ2-1; 8 bases line up with TRBD2. The V segment lost 6 bases and the J segment 8 bases; nucleotides outside the gene matches: 12. Germline-derived CDR1 and CDR2 are LGHNA and YSLEER. CDR3 size: 15 residues. CDR3 in amino acids: CASSMRGADNDEQFF. DNA for the CDR3: TGCGCCAGCAGTATGCGGGGGGCCGACAATGATGAGCAGTTCTTC.

The CDR3 loop is CASAVTGQHNSPLHF. CDR3 sequence (DNA): TGTGCCAGCGCTGTGACGGGACAGCATAATTCACCCCTCCACTTT. The V call is TRBV6-5, the J call TRBJ1-6; 7 bases are a match to TRBD1. Germline V gene data show CDR1 as MNHEY and CDR2 as SVGAGI. This CDR3 has 15 residues. Losses at the gene ends were 8 bases for V and 5 bases for J; bases not matched to a gene: 9.

This chain links TRBV18 with TRBJ1-5; TRBD1 agrees at 9 bases. CDR3 length equals 13 residues. V trimming: 8 bases; J trimming: 4 bases; junction bases outside the gene matches: 3. In germline, CDR1 is KGHSH, CDR2 LQKENI. CDR3 nucleotides: TGTGCCAGCGCGACAGGGGGAAATCAGCCCCAGCATTTT. It specifies CASATGGNQPQHF.

The chain has TRBV5-1 and TRBJ1-3; unclear D gene. The V gene lost 5 bases and the J gene lost 4 bases, with 10 bases spanning the gap. This CDR3 has 13 residues. The germline V gene encodes CDR1 SGHRS and CDR2 YFSETQ. The CDR3 DNA is TGCGCCAGCAGTAGCGGGGTAGGAAACACCATATATTTT. Translation: CASSSGVGNTIYF.

This chain joins TRBV19 and TRBJ2-1; D not certain. The CDR3 extends over 13 amino acids. V dropped 3 bases and J dropped 3 bases, with 6 bases sitting between them. The germline CDR1 and CDR2 sequences are LNHDA and SQIVND (reference sequence). The CDR3, as DNA: TGTGCCAGTAGTATTTCGAGCTACAATGAGCAGTTCTTC. This encodes CASSISSYNEQFF. Full variable domain (remainder filled in from reference TRBV19 and TRBJ2-1): DGGITQSPKYLFRKEGQNVTLSCEQNLNHDAMYWYRQDPGQGLRLIYYSQIVNDFQKGDIAEGYSVSREKKESFPLTVTSAQKNPTAFYLCASSISSYNEQFFGPGTRLTVL.

The rearrangement uses TRBV27 and TRBJ1-6; unclear D gene. This CDR3 is 13 amino acids long. Trimming cost V 6 bases and J 6 bases, with 9 bases left between them. Germline CDR1 is MNHEY and CDR2 is SMNVEV (reference sequence). The chain's CDR3 is CASRYSTNSPLHF. CDR3 DNA sequence: TGTGCCAGCAGATACAGTACTAATTCACCCCTCCACTTT.

The genes are TRBV11-2 and TRBJ1-2; 7 bases are shared with TRBD1. The CDR3 has 16 amino acids. J lost 2 bases, V lost 0 bases, and 6 bases had no gene match. CDR1 is SGHAT, CDR2 FQNNGV, per germline. The CDR3 coding sequence is TGTGCCAGCAGCTTAGAATACAGGACAGGCAACTATGGCTACACCTTC. Protein sequence: CASSLEYRTGNYGYTF.

The chain couples TRBV7-2 to TRBJ1-4, with D tentatively TRBD1 (6 bases). Germline CDR1 and CDR2: SGHTA and FQGNSA. The CDR3 totals 14 residues. Trimming removed 3 bases from V and 6 bases from J, with 11 bases in between. CDR3 region: CASSFSGGDEKLFF. The CDR3 nucleotides read TGTGCCAGCAGCTTTTCGGGGGGCGATGAAAAACTGTTTTTT.

The chain uses TRBV29-1 and TRBJ1-1; 7 bases are a match to TRBD1. Per the germline V gene, CDR1 is SQVTM and CDR2 is ANQGSEA. J lost 1 base, V lost 5 bases, and 4 bases had no gene match. The CDR3 totals 13 residues. The CDR3 DNA is TGCAGCGTTTCTGGACAGGCGAACACTGAAGCTTTCTTT. This gives the protein CSVSGQANTEAFF.

In its sample, this clone was seen a few times. The chain recombines TRBV7-9 with TRBJ1-5; D gene unclear. This CDR3 has 13 residues. Germline lookup yields CDR1 SEHNR and CDR2 FQNEAQ (reference sequence). Trimming shortened V by 1 base and J by 7 bases, and 8 bases separated the two germline ends. CDR3 protein: CASSLGPGQPQHF. The CDR3 coding sequence is TGTGCCAGCAGCTTAGGCCCGGGGCAGCCCCAGCATTTT.

The chain recombines TRBV4-1 with TRBJ2-2; a possible D gene is TRBD1 (6 bases). CDR3 length: 17 residues. Germline V gene data show CDR1 as MGHRA and CDR2 as YSYEKL. V lost 0 bases to trimming and J lost 6 bases, with 17 bases between them. The chain's CDR3 is CASSQDSVQGYAGELFF. The CDR3 DNA reads TGCGCCAGCAGCCAAGATAGTGTCCAGGGGTATGCCGGGGAGCTGTTTTTT.

This chain joins TRBV7-3 and TRBJ2-2; TRBD2 matches at 14 bases. With 5 bases clipped from V and 4 bases from J, the junction kept 6 bases outside the gene matches. This CDR3 contains 17 residues. Germline V gives CDR1 SGHTA, CDR2 FQGTGA. CDR3 nucleotides: TGTGCCAGCAGCCCGGGACTAGCGGGGGCCGGCACCGGGGAGCTGTTTTTT. Translated: CASSPGLAGAGTGELFF. The complete variable domain, with remaining parts taken from reference TRBV7-3 and TRBJ2-2, reads GAGVSQTPSNKVTEKGKYVELRCDPISGHTALYWYRQSLGQGPEFLIYFQGTGAADDSGLPNDRFFAVRPEGSVSTLKIQRTERGDSAVYLCASSPGLAGAGTGELFFGEGSRLTVL.

This chain connects TRBV5-4 to TRBJ2-3, with a weak D call TRBD2 (6 bases). Germline V gives CDR1 SGHNT, CDR2 YYREEE (reference sequence). V was cut by 0 bases and J by 4 bases, with 12 bases left in between. The CDR3 length is 15 residues. The CDR3, as DNA: TGTGCCAGCAGCTTGGGGCCTAGACTAGCAGATACGCAGTATTTT. It codes for CASSLGPRLADTQYF.

J is TRBJ1-4 and V is TRBV12-3 or TRBV12-4; D might be TRBD1 (5 bases). V gave up 7 bases and J gave up 10 bases, with 10 bases separating them. CDR3 length equals 11 residues. Here the CDR3 reads CASTLGGKLFF. The CDR3 DNA reads as TGTGCCAGCACCCTGGGGGGAAAACTGTTTTTT.

This clone was counted a few times. V gene TRBV3-1 (or the pseudogene TRBV3-2) combines with J gene TRBJ1-3, with D maybe TRBD1 (5 bases). V shed 3 bases and J shed 7 bases, with 19 bases lying between them. The germline V gene encodes CDR1 LGHDT and CDR2 YNNKEL (reference sequence). CDR3 length: 16 amino acids. CDR3 region: CASSQRGGAGRNTIYF. Here the CDR3 DNA reads TGTGCCAGCAGCCAGCGAGGAGGGGCAGGGAGGAACACCATATATTTT.

The genes are TRBV6-5 and TRBJ1-2; D unclear. In germline, CDR1 is MNHEY, CDR2 SVGAGI. The length of the CDR3 is 16 residues. Trimming left V 2 bases short and J 6 bases short, with 19 bases between. This chain's CDR3 is CASSYPRSGRPDGYTF. In DNA form, the CDR3 reads TGTGCCAGCAGTTACCCCCGATCCGGGAGGCCGGATGGCTACACCTTC.

This clone was seen once. CDR3 nucleotide sequence: TGCGCCAGTTTCAAAGACCAGACTAGCGGTGAGCAGTTCTTC. Protein sequence: CASFKDQTSGEQFF. This chain connects TRBV5-1 to TRBJ2-1; 9 nucleotides agree with TRBD2. There are 14 residues in the CDR3. V was pared by 8 bases and J by 9 bases, with 12 bases of the junction left unmatched. The germline gives CDR1 SGHRS, CDR2 YFSETQ.

This chain links TRBV9 with TRBJ1-3; 7 nucleotides agree with TRBD1. The J segment lost 3 bases and the V segment lost 3 bases, leaving 18 bases of the junction unmatched. Germline CDR1 and CDR2: SGDLS and YYNGEE. The CDR3 spans 19 residues. The CDR3 nucleotides read TGTGCCAGCAGCGCCGCACCGAAGCATACAGGGGACCGTGGAAACACCATATATTTT. Its protein product is CASSAAPKHTGDRGNTIYF.

The CDR3 DNA reads as TGTGCCTCCCAGGGGGCCCGAAGGGGTGAAGCTTTCTTT. Amino acid sequence: CASQGARRGEAFF. The chain joins TRBV12-3 or TRBV12-4 to TRBJ1-1; 8 positions match TRBD1. CDR3 length: 13 amino acids. V was pared by 11 bases and J by 7 bases, with 12 bases of the junction left unmatched.

The chain uses TRBV27 and TRBJ2-7; TRBD1 aligns across 7 bases. The CDR3 covers 12 residues. Germline values: CDR1 MNHEY, CDR2 SMNVEV (reference sequence). V dropped 6 bases and J dropped 3; count of bases not matched to a gene: 2. The CDR3, as DNA: TGTGCCAGCAGGAGGGGGCACTACGAGCAGTACTTC. Its translation: CASRRGHYEQYF.

The V gene is TRBV5-5, the J gene TRBJ1-4; D remains unclear. This CDR3 contains 15 residues. In germline, CDR1 is SGHKS, CDR2 YYEKEE (reference sequence). V dropped 2 bases and J dropped 8 bases, with 16 bases sitting between them. The chain's CDR3 is CASSFESAAGEKLFF. The CDR3, as DNA: TGTGCCAGCAGCTTTGAGTCGGCGGCTGGGGAAAAACTGTTTTTT.

The rearrangement joins TRBV19 to TRBJ1-2; D is unresolved. The CDR3 has 11 amino acids. Germline CDR1 reads LNHDA; CDR2 reads SQIVND (reference sequence). The V end lost 1 base, the J end lost 8 bases, and 5 bases lay between the germline ends. The CDR3 reads CASSIAEGYTF. The CDR3 DNA follows: TGTGCCAGTAGTATAGCAGAAGGCTACACCTTC. Looking up the rest from reference TRBV19 and TRBJ1-2 gives the full variable domain: DGGITQSPKYLFRKEGQNVTLSCEQNLNHDAMYWYRQDPGQGLRLIYYSQIVNDFQKGDIAEGYSVSREKKESFPLTVTSAQKNPTAFYLCASSIAEGYTFGSGTRLTVV.

V and J are TRBV2 and TRBJ2-1; no definite D call. This CDR3 has 14 residues. Trimming took 2 bases from V and 4 from J, leaving 9 bases between them. Germline assignment: CDR1 SNHLY and CDR2 FYNNEI. In DNA, the CDR3 is TGTGCCAGCAGTGAATCGACTGGATACAATGAGCAGTTCTTC. It specifies CASSESTGYNEQFF.

The V and J genes are TRBV7-2 and TRBJ2-7; D perhaps matches TRBD2 (5 bases). This CDR3 has 13 amino acids. From germline, CDR1 is SGHTA and CDR2 FQGNSA. Trimming cost V 0 bases and J 7 bases, with 10 bases left between them. In DNA, the CDR3 is TGTGCCAGCAGCTTAGCTAGTGGGGAGGAGCAGTACTTC. It translates to CASSLASGEEQYF.

The chain is built from TRBV4-3 and TRBJ2-1, with TRBD2 matching over 7 bases. The V gene's germline CDR1 is LGHNA and CDR2 YSLEER. The J segment lost 1 base and the V segment lost 2 bases, leaving 5 bases of the junction unmatched. This CDR3 contains 16 residues. The CDR3 coding sequence is TGCGCCAGCAGCCAACTAAGCGGGGTATCCTACAATGAGCAGTTCTTC. Translation gives CASSQLSGVSYNEQFF.

The sample holds a few counts of this clone. V usage is TRBV15 and J usage is TRBJ1-2, with 7 bases fitting TRBD1. The J segment lost 2 bases and the V segment lost 7 bases, leaving 10 bases of the junction unmatched. This CDR3 contains 15 residues. Germline V gives CDR1 LNHNV, CDR2 YYDKDF (reference sequence). The CDR3 DNA follows: TGTGCCACCAAGCTCGACAGGGTCGGCAACTATGGCTACACCTTC. Translated: CATKLDRVGNYGYTF.